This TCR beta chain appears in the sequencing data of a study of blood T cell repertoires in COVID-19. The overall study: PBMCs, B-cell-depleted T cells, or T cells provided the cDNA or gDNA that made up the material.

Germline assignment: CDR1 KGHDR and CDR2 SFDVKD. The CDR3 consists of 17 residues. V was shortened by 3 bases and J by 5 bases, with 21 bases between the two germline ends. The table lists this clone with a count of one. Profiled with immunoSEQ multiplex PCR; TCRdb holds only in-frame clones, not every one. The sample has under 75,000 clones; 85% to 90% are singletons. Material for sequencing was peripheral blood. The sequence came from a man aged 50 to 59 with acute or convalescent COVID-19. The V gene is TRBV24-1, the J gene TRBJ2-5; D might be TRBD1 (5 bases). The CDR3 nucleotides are TGTGCCACCAGTGATACTCCCTCACAGGAACTTTGGGAGACCCAGTACTTC. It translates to CATSDTPSQELWETQYF.